This passage covers 21 T cell receptor beta chains from one sample sequenced in a study of CD8 T cells in ankylosing spondylitis. Study results and caveats: What seemed typical of ankylosing spondylitis blood was a TCR beta motif built from about 8 highly homologous variants.

The antigens of these receptors remain unknown. TCRdb fed the 5' RACE reads into MiXCR, producing one record per CDR3 protein. The data hold fewer than 750,000 distinct CDR3 sequences, with 15% to 20% observed a single time. Sequenced: blood, either unsorted or a sorted T cell fraction (not recorded which). Source of these receptors: a male donor with ankylosing spondylitis.

This sequence joins TRBV29-1 and TRBJ2-5; D gene uncertain. CDR3 size: 12 residues. The V gene lost 3 bases and the J gene lost 2 bases, with 7 bases spanning the gap. Per the germline V gene, CDR1 is SQVTM and CDR2 is ANQGSEA. CDR3 in DNA: TGCAGCGTTGAGGCGGTTCAAGAGACCCAGTACTTC. Its protein product is CSVEAVQETQYF.

V and J are TRBV14 and TRBJ1-2, with D unresolved. CDR3 length: 12 amino acids. Germline V gives CDR1 SGHDN, CDR2 FVKESK. V was pared by 1 base and J by 12 bases, with 12 bases between. CDR3 in amino acids: CASSQVGPADTF. The DNA for the CDR3 is TGTGCCAGCAGCCAAGTAGGCCCCGCCGACACCTTC.

This chain connects TRBV6-5 to TRBJ2-2, with a tentative D call TRBD2 (5 bases). V lost 2 bases, J lost 4 bases, and 11 bases lay in between. In germline, CDR1 is MNHEY, CDR2 SVGAGI. This CDR3 is built from 15 residues. CDR3 coding DNA: TGTGCCAGCAGTTACGAACTTGGGAGCACCGGGGAGCTGTTTTTT. It specifies CASSYELGSTGELFF.

This clonotype was seen more than once but under ten times. The chain recombines TRBV27 with TRBJ2-3; D unclear. V gave up 3 bases and J gave up 2 bases, with 12 bases separating them. This CDR3 is 15 amino acids long. CDR1 and CDR2 (germline): MNHEY, SMNVEV (reference sequence). The CDR3 loop reads CASSFAYADTDTQYF. The CDR3 bases are TGTGCCAGCAGTTTTGCGTACGCTGACACAGATACGCAGTATTTT.

The table lists this clonotype with a few counts. The rearrangement joins TRBV20-1 to TRBJ2-3, with D tentatively TRBD1 (5 bases). The CDR3 has 13 amino acids. CDR1 DFQATT and CDR2 SNEGSKA come from the germline V gene (reference sequence). The V end lost 6 bases, the J end lost 0 bases, and 10 bases lay between the germline ends. CDR3 sequence: CSARQYSTDTQYF. The CDR3 nucleotides read TGCAGTGCCAGACAGTATAGCACAGATACGCAGTATTTT.

This clonotype was counted only a few times. The chain combines TRBV29-1 with TRBJ2-7; 7 nucleotides agree with TRBD1. The CDR3 has 12 residues. The trim removed 5 bases at V and 6 bases at J, leaving 7 bases unmatched. The germline V gene encodes CDR1 SQVTM and CDR2 ANQGSEA. The CDR3 spells CSVYGQVAEQYF. In nucleotides, the CDR3 is TGCAGCGTTTACGGACAGGTGGCCGAGCAGTACTTC.

V is TRBV13 and J is TRBJ1-1; the D is unclear. Germline values: CDR1 PRHDT, CDR2 FYEKMQ (reference sequence). V was cut by 1 base and J by 1 base, with 7 bases left in between. The CDR3 contains 14 residues. CDR3 protein: CASSLVNGNTEAFF. In nucleotides, the CDR3 is TGTGCCAGCAGCTTAGTGAACGGGAACACTGAAGCTTTCTTT. The variable domain in full, completed from reference TRBV13 and TRBJ1-1, reads AAGVIQSPRHLIKEKRETATLKCYPIPRHDTVYWYQQGPGQDPQFLISFYEKMQSDKGSIPDRFSAQQFSDYHSELNMSSLELGDSALYFCASSLVNGNTEAFFGQGTRLTVV.

The chain employs TRBV12-3 or TRBV12-4 and TRBJ2-1; 13 nucleotides line up with TRBD2. Trimming cost V 6 bases and J 8 bases; bases outside gene matches: 10. This CDR3 is 16 amino acids long. The CDR3 loop is CASSPRTSGGAHEQFF. The CDR3 region has the DNA TGTGCCAGCAGCCCCCGAACTAGCGGGGGGGCCCATGAGCAGTTCTTC.

This clonotype appeared a few times. CDR3 residues: CASSPGTRGAGELFF. The CDR3 bases are TGTGCCAGCAGCCCCGGGACCCGCGGAGCCGGGGAGCTGTTTTTT. This chain connects TRBV12-3 or TRBV12-4 to TRBJ2-2; perhaps D is TRBD1 or TRBD2 (5 bases each). Trimming left V 6 bases short and J 6 bases short, with 17 bases between. CDR3 length equals 15 residues.

This clonotype was recorded a few times. This sequence joins TRBV20-1 and TRBJ1-4; tentatively, D is TRBD1 (6 bases). The CDR3 covers 16 residues. The V and J ends lost 1 base and 5 bases respectively, with 17 bases between them. Germline CDR1 reads DFQATT; CDR2 reads SNEGSKA (reference sequence). This chain's CDR3 is CSARGNEAGVNEKLFF. CDR3 DNA sequence: TGCAGTGCTAGAGGCAACGAGGCAGGGGTGAATGAAAAACTGTTTTTT.

This clonotype has more than one count but fewer than ten. The chain recombines TRBV15 with TRBJ2-7; TRBD2 might be the D (5 bases). CDR3 length: 16 amino acids. V was cut by 0 bases and J by 5 bases, with 17 bases left in between. Germline V lookup: CDR1 LNHNV, CDR2 YYDKDF (reference sequence). Here the CDR3 reads CATSRDQASYGDEQYF. The CDR3 DNA is TGTGCCACCAGCAGAGATCAGGCTAGCTATGGGGACGAGCAGTACTTC. Full variable domain (rest looked up from reference TRBV15 and TRBJ2-7): DAMVIQNPRYQVTQFGKPVTLSCSQTLNHNVMYWYQQKSSQAPKLLFHYYDKDFNNEADTPDNFQSRRPNTSFCFLDIRSPGLGDTAMYLCATSRDQASYGDEQYFGPGTRLTVT.

The V call is TRBV20-1, the J call TRBJ2-1; 9 nucleotides align to TRBD2. The CDR3 totals 17 residues. The J segment lost 4 bases and the V segment lost 4 bases, leaving 14 bases of the junction unmatched. Germline values: CDR1 DFQATT, CDR2 SNEGSKA (reference sequence). CDR3 sequence reads: CSAKGGGGEITYNEQFF. The CDR3 region has the DNA TGCAGTGCTAAAGGTGGCGGGGGGGAGATTACATACAATGAGCAGTTCTTC.

The gene calls are TRBV20-1 and TRBJ2-1, with a tentative D call TRBD1 (5 bases). The CDR3 runs 15 residues. Per germline, CDR1 DFQATT and CDR2 SNEGSKA (reference sequence). V dropped 0 bases and J dropped 7 bases, with 16 bases sitting between them. The DNA for the CDR3 is TGCAGTGCTAGAGATTTTAGGGGTCTAGGGAATGAGCAGTTCTTC. Translated, it gives CSARDFRGLGNEQFF.

This clonotype was observed a handful of times. The V call is TRBV4-1, the J call TRBJ2-1, with TRBD2 matching over 10 bases. This CDR3 contains 17 residues. Germline V gene lookup returns CDR1 MGHRA and CDR2 YSYEKL. V lost 0 bases to trimming and J lost 5 bases; unmatched junction nucleotides: 7. The CDR3 DNA follows: TGCGCCAGCAGCCAAGATCGGCTAGCGGGGGCAAACAATGAGCAGTTCTTC. This translates into CASSQDRLAGANNEQFF.

This chain joins TRBV7-9 and TRBJ2-7; TRBD1 agrees at 9 bases. CDR1 is SEHNR, CDR2 FQNEAQ, per germline (reference sequence). Losses at the gene ends were 1 base for V and 5 bases for J; bases not matched to a gene: 6. The CDR3 loop spans 15 amino acids. The CDR3 DNA reads as TGTGCCAGCAGCTTAGAGGACAGGGGCTGGGACGAGCAGTACTTC. It yields the protein CASSLEDRGWDEQYF. The whole variable domain, filled in from reference TRBV7-9 and TRBJ2-7, reads DTGVSQNPRHKITKRGQNVTFRCDPISEHNRLYWYRQTLGQGPEFLTYFQNEAQLEKSRLLSDRFSAERPKGSFSTLEIQRTEQGDSAMYLCASSLEDRGWDEQYFGPGTRLTVT.

This clonotype was observed a few times. V is TRBV2 and J is TRBJ1-3; D remains unclear. Trimming cost V 3 bases and J 14 bases, with 11 bases left between them. Germline loops: CDR1 SNHLY, CDR2 FYNNEI. This CDR3 region has 11 residues. CDR3 amino acids: CASSEQSALYF. For the CDR3, the DNA is TGTGCCAGCAGTGAGCAGTCTGCCTTATATTTT.

The V gene is TRBV7-9, the J gene TRBJ2-1; 11 bases line up with TRBD1. V gave up 0 bases and J gave up 8 bases; unmatched junction bases: 9. The CDR3 consists of 17 residues. CDR1 and CDR2 from the germline V gene are SEHNR and FQNEAQ (reference sequence). This CDR3 is CASSLATGQGVLDEQFF. Here the CDR3 DNA reads TGTGCCAGCAGCTTAGCTACGGGACAGGGGGTTTTGGATGAGCAGTTCTTC.

The gene calls are TRBV29-1 and TRBJ2-3; 11 positions match TRBD2. The CDR3 spans 15 residues. Germline CDR1 reads SQVTM; CDR2 reads ANQGSEA. The V segment lost 6 bases and the J segment 1 base; nucleotides outside the gene matches: 6. This chain's CDR3 is CSVTAGLAGTDTQYF. The CDR3, as DNA: TGCAGCGTAACTGCGGGACTAGCGGGCACAGATACGCAGTATTTT.

The chain has TRBV10-2 and TRBJ2-4; D may be TRBD2 (5 bases). This CDR3 region has 19 residues. The germline V gene encodes CDR1 WSHSY and CDR2 SAAADI. V was cut by 6 bases and J by 1 base, with 25 bases left in between. CDR3 nucleotide sequence: TGCGCCAGCAGAGTCGGAGGTTGGGAAGGGCGCGGGGCCAAAAACATTCAGTACTTC. Protein sequence: CASRVGGWEGRGAKNIQYF.

This clonotype occurred a few times. The rearrangement joins TRBV27 to TRBJ1-1; D remains ambiguous. With 6 bases removed from V and 3 bases from J, the gap between germline ends came to 11 bases. The length of the CDR3 is 13 residues. CDR1 is MNHEY, CDR2 SMNVEV, per germline (reference sequence). The CDR3 DNA follows: TGTGCCAGCAGATTGGCAGGATACACTGAAGCTTTCTTT. Translating it yields CASRLAGYTEAFF.

This clonotype was counted a few times. This rearrangement joins TRBV18 to TRBJ1-1; D gene unclear. Trimming took 4 bases from V and 0 from J, leaving 15 bases between them. Germline V gene lookup returns CDR1 KGHSH and CDR2 LQKENI. The CDR3 is made up of 16 amino acids. The CDR3 region is CASSLGITVLNTEAFF. For the CDR3, the DNA is TGTGCCAGCTCACTAGGTATAACTGTGCTGAACACTGAAGCTTTCTTT. Filled out from reference TRBV18 and TRBJ1-1, the complete variable domain reads NAGVMQNPRHLVRRRGQEARLRCSPMKGHSHVYWYRQLPEEGLKFMVYLQKENIIDESGMPKERFSAEFPKEGPSILRIQQVVRGDSAAYFCASSLGITVLNTEAFFGQGTRLTVV.